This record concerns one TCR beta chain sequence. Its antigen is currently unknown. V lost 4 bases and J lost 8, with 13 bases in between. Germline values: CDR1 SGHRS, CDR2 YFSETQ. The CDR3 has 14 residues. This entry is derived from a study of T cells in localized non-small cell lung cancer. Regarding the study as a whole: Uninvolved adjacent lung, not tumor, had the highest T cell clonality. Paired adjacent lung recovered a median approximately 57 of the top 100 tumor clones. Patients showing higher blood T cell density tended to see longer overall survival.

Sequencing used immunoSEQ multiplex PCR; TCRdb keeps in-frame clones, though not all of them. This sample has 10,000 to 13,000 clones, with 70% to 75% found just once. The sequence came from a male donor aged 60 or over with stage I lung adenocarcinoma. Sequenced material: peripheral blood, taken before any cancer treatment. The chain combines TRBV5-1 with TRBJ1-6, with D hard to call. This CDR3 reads CASSADRAYSPLHF. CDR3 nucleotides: TGCGCCAGCAGCGCGGACCGGGCTTATTCACCCCTCCACTTT.